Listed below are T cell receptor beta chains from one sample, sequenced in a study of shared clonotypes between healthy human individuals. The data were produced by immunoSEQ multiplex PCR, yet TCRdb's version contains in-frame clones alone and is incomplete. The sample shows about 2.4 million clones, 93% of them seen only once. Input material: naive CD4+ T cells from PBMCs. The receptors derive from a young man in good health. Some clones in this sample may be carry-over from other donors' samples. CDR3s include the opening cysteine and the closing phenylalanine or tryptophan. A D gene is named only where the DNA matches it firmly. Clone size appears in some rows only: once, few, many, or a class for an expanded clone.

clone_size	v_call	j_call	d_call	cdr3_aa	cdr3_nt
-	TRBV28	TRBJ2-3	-	CASSTQEGRNTQYF	TGTGCCAGCAGTACGCAAGAAGGTCGAAATACGCAGTATTTT
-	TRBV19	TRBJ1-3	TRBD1	CASGGQGAGNTIYF	TGTGCCAGCGGGGGACAGGGAGCTGGAAACACCATATATTTT
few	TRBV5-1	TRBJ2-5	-	CASSFDPQETQYF	TGCGCCAGCAGCTTTGACCCCCAAGAGACCCAGTACTTC
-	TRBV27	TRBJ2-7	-	CASSRGRFTGEQYF	TGTGCCAGCAGTAGGGGAAGGTTCACCGGGGAGCAGTACTTC
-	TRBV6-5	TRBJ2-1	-	CASTPDGYNEQFF	TGTGCCAGCACCCCGGACGGATACAATGAGCAGTTCTTC
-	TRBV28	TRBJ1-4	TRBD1	CATWTGGREKLFF	TGTGCCACCTGGACAGGGGGCCGAGAAAAACTGTTTTTT
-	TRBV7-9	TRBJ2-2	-	CASSLRAGELFF	TGTGCCAGCAGCTTACGGGCCGGGGAGCTGTTTTTT
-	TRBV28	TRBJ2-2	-	CASSFRVLGGELFF	TGTGCCAGCAGTTTCAGGGTTCTCGGCGGGGAGCTGTTTTTT
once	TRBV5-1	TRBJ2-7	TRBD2	CASSLGTSGLSYEQYF	TGCGCCAGCAGCTTGGGGACTAGCGGACTCTCCTACGAGCAGTACTTC
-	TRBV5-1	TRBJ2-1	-	CASSLDNSNNEQFF	TGCGCCAGCAGCCTGGACAATTCTAACAATGAGCAGTTCTTC
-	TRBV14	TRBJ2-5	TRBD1	CASSGQAQETQYF	TGTGCCAGCAGCGGACAGGCCCAAGAGACCCAGTACTTC
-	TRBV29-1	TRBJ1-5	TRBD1	CRSTQGREGRAQHF	TGCAGATCGACACAGGGGAGGGAGGGCAGGGCCCAGCATTTT
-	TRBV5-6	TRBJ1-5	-	CASSPRPGASQPQHF	TGTGCCAGCAGCCCCCGACCGGGGGCGAGTCAGCCCCAGCATTTT
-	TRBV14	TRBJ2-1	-	CASSQDTRLPPYNEQFF	TGTGCCAGCAGCCAAGATACAAGGCTCCCCCCCTACAATGAGCAGTTCTTC
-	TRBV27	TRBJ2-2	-	CASSGQFISNLGELFF	TGTGCCAGCTCTGGGCAGTTCATCAGTAATCTCGGGGAGCTGTTTTTT
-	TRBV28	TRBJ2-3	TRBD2	CASSFSRAGDTDTQYF	TGTGCCAGCAGTTTTAGTCGGGCGGGAGATACAGATACGCAGTATTTT
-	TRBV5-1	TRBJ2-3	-	CASTREAGADTQYF	TGCGCCAGCACCCGCGAGGCGGGCGCAGATACGCAGTATTTT
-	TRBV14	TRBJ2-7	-	CASSPLVRGAMGEQYF	TGTGCCAGCAGCCCCCTGGTAAGGGGGGCAATGGGCGAGCAGTACTTC
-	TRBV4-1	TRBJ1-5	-	CASSQAPQVGGGNQPQHF	TGCGCCAGCAGCCAGGCCCCCCAGGTAGGGGGGGGGAATCAGCCCCAGCATTTT
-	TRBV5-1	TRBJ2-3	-	CASSPDSPWTDTQYF	TGCGCCAGCAGCCCGGACTCCCCCTGGACAGATACGCAGTATTTT
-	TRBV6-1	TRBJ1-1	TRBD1	CASSEDRVNTEAFF	TGTGCCAGCAGCGAGGACAGGGTGAACACTGAAGCTTTCTTT
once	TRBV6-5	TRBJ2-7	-	CASSYIGRADEQYF	TGTGCCAGCAGTTACATCGGCAGGGCAGACGAGCAGTACTTC
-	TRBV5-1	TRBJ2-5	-	CASSLEAEVWETQYF	TGCGCCAGCAGCTTGGAGGCAGAGGTGTGGGAGACCCAGTACTTC
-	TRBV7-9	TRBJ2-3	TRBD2	CASSSSGAGGTDTQYF	TGTGCCAGCAGCTCCAGCGGGGCGGGCGGCACAGATACGCAGTATTTT
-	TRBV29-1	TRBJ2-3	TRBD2	CSVELAGSTDTQYF	TGCAGCGTTGAACTAGCGGGGAGCACAGATACGCAGTATTTT